This T cell receptor beta chain was found in a study of cytotoxic CD8 clonotypes in ibrutinib-treated CLL. Study in general: Productive templates per sample averaged almost 260,000; productive rearrangements, 80,000 to 95,000. General study findings and limits: T-cell clonality at baseline went above that of age-matched healthy donors and rose and fell with circulating CD8+ T-cell counts. In sustained-remission versus progressing patients, sampling times differed. Upon ibrutinib response clonality rose, and upon progression it fell back toward baseline.

Germline-derived CDR1 and CDR2 are SGHTA and FQGTGA. The CDR3 covers 14 residues. V shed 4 bases and J shed 3 bases, with 10 bases lying between them. About this clone: As yet, its antigen is unknown.

Method: immunoSEQ multiplex PCR; TCRdb's copy keeps in-frame clones and lacks some. The sample includes some 130,000 clones, around 85% seen only once; the top ten take around 2%. Specimen: PBMCs, collected after 24 months of ibrutinib treatment. The sequence came from a human donor with chronic lymphocytic leukemia. The chain links TRBV7-3 to TRBJ2-1; a possible D gene is TRBD1 (6 bases). In DNA, the CDR3 is TGTGCCAGCAGCTCGTCGGACAGCTACAATGAGCAGTTCTTC. This codes for CASSSSDSYNEQFF.